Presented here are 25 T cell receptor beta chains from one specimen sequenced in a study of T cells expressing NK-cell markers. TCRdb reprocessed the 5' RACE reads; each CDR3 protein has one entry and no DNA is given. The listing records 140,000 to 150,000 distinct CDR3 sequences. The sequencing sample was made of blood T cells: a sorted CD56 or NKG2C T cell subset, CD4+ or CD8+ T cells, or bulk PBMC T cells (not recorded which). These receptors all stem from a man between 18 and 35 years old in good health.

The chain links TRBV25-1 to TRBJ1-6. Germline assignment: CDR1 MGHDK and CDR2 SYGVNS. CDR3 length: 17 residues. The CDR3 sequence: CASSEYGGSTAGSPLHF.

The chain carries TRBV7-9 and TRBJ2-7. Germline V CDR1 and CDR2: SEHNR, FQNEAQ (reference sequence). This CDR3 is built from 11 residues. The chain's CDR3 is CASSSTLEQYF. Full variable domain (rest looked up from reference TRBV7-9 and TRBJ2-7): DTGVSQNPRHKITKRGQNVTFRCDPISEHNRLYWYRQTLGQGPEFLTYFQNEAQLEKSRLLSDRFSAERPKGSFSTLEIQRTEQGDSAMYLCASSSTLEQYFGPGTRLTVT.

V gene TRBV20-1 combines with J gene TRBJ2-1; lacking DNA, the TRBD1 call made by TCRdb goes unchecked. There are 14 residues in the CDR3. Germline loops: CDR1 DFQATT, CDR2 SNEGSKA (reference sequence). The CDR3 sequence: CSARTGTGDNEQFF.

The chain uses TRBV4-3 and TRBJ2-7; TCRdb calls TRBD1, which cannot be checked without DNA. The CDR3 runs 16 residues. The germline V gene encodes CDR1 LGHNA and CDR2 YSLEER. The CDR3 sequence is CASSQDREAQTYEQYF.

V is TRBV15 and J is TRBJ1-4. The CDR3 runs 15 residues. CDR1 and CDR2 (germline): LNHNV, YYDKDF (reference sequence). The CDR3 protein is CATSREVGKNEKLFF.

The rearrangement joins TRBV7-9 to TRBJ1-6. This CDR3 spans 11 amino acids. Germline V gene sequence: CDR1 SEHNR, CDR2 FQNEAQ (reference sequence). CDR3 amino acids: CASSLGSPLHF.

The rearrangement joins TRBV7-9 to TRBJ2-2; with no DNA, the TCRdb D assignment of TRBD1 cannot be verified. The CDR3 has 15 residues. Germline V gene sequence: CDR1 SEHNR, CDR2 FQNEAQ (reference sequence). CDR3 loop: CASPKADRITGELFF.

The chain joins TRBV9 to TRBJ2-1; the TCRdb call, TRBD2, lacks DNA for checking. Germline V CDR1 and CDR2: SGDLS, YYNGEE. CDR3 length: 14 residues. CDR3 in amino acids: CASSVERRINEQFF. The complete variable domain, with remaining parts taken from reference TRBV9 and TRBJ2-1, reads DSGVTQTPKHLITATGQRVTLRCSPRSGDLSVYWYQQSLDQGLQFLIQYYNGEERAKGNILERFSAQQFPDLHSELNLSSLELGDSALYFCASSVERRINEQFFGPGTRLTVL.

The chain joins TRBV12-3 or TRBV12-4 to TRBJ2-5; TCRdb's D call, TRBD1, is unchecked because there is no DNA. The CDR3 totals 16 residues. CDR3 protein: CASSPYRGWGEETQYF.

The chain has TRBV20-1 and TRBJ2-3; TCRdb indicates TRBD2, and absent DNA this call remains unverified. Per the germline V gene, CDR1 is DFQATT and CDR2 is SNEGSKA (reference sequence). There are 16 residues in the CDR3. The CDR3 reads CSARLLADFTTDTQYF.

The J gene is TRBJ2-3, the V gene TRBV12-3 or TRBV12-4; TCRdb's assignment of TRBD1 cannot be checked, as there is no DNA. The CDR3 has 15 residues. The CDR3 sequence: CASSSWRESTDTQYF.

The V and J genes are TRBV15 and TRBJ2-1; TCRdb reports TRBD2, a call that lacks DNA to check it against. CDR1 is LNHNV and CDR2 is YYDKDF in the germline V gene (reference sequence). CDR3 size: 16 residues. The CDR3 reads CATIQARDPSYNEQFF. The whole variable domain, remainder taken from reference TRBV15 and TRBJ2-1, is DAMVIQNPRYQVTQFGKPVTLSCSQTLNHNVMYWYQQKSSQAPKLLFHYYDKDFNNEADTPDNFQSRRPNTSFCFLDIRSPGLGDTAMYLCATIQARDPSYNEQFFGPGTRLTVL.

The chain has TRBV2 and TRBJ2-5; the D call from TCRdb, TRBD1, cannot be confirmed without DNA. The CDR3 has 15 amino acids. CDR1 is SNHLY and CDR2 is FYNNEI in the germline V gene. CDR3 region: CASRHPPRRRETQYF.

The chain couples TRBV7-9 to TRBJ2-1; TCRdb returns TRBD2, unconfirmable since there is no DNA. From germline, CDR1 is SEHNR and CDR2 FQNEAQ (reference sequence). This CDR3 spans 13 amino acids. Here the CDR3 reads CASSKGLAGSKFF.

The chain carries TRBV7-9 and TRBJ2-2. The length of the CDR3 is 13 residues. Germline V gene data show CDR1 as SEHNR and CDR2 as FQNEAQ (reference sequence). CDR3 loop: CASTDLLTGELFF.

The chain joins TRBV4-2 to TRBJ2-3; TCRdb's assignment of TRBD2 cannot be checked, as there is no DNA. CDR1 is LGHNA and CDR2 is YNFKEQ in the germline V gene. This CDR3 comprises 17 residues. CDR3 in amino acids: CASSQYEREAFTDTQYF.

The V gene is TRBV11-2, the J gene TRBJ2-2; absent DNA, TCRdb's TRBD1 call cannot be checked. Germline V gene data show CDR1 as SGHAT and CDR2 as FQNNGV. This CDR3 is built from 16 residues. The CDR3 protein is CASNWGQGWGSGELFF.

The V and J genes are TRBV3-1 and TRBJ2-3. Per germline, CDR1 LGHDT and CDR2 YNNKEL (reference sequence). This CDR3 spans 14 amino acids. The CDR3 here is CASSTYNQEDTQYF.

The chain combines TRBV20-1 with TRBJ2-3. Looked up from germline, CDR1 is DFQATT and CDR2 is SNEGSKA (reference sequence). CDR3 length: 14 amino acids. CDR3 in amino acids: CSARSGDPMDTQYF.

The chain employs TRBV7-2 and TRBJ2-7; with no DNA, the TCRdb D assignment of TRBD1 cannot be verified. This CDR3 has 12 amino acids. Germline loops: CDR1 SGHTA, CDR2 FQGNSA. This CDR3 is CASSLLGGEQYF.

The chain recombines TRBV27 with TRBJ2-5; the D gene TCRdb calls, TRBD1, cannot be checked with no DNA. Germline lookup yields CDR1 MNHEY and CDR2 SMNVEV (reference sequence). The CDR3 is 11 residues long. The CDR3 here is CASGQRETQYF.

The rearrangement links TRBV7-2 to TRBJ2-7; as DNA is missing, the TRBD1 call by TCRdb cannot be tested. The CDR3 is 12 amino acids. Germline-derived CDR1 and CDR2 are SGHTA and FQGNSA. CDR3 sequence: CASSGSGGAQYF.

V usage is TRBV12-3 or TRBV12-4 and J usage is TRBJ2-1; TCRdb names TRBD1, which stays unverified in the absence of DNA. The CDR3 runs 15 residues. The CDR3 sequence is CASRKVGQGGNEQFF.

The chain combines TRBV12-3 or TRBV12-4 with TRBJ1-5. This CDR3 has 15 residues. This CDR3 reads CASSSQGGDNQPQHF.

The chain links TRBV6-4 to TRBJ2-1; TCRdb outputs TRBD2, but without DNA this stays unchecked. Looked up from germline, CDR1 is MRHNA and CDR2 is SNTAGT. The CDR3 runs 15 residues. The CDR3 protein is CASSDGPSGYNEQFF.